Below, 20 T cell receptor beta chains from the same sample are listed, as sequenced in a study of T cell repertoires in cytomegalovirus infection. TCRdb passed the reads through MiXCR, listing each CDR3 protein once. Found here are fewer than 300,000 distinct CDR3 sequences, under 30% of them singletons; the top ten hold roughly 13%. The sequenced material came from PBMCs. All receptors derive from a human donor in good health (CMV status not recorded). Some clones in this sample may be carry-over from other donors' samples.

V usage is TRBV30 and J usage is TRBJ1-5; D not certain. The germline gives CDR1 GTSNPN, CDR2 SVGIG (reference sequence). There are 13 residues in the CDR3. Trimming took 4 bases from V and 4 from J, leaving 11 bases between them. The CDR3 DNA is TGTGCCTGGAACGGGGAGGTAAATCAGCCCCAGCATTTT. It yields the protein CAWNGEVNQPQHF.

The CDR3 nucleotides read TGCGCCAGCAGCATGGGCCCTAACGGACAGTACCCTAATGAAAAACTGTTTTTT. It codes for CASSMGPNGQYPNEKLFF. This sequence joins TRBV5-1 and TRBJ1-4, with a tentative D call TRBD1 (6 bases). The germline V gene encodes CDR1 SGHRS and CDR2 YFSETQ. The CDR3 length is 18 residues. Trimming pared 4 bases from V and 3 bases from J, leaving 22 bases between.

Turning to this clonotype: Being one base from a much bigger clone, this may be a read error. V is TRBV28 and J is TRBJ2-7, with TRBD2 identical over 11 bases. Unmatched junction bases numbered 6, after V lost 8 bases and J lost 0 bases. This CDR3 is built from 15 residues. Germline CDR1 is MDHEN and CDR2 is SYDVKM. DNA for the CDR3: TGTGCCAGCGGTGGGACTAGCGGAGACTCCTACGAGCAGTACTTC. Its protein is CASGGTSGDSYEQYF. The entire variable domain, with the rest obtained from reference TRBV28 and TRBJ2-7, is as follows: DVKVTQSSRYLVKRTGEKVFLECVQDMDHENMFWYRQDPGLGLRLIYFSYDVKMKEKGDIPEGYSVSREKKERFSLILESASTNQTSMYLCASGGTSGDSYEQYFGPGTRLTVT.

The rearrangement links TRBV10-1 to TRBJ2-4; D not resolved. Germline V gene sequence: CDR1 WNHNN, CDR2 SYGVQD (reference sequence). The V end lost 3 bases, the J end lost 3 bases, and 6 bases lay between the germline ends. The length of the CDR3 is 13 residues. The DNA of the CDR3 is TGCGCCAGCAGTGAAAGTGGCAAAAACATTCAGTACTTC. Residues: CASSESGKNIQYF.

This chain joins TRBV6-5 and TRBJ1-2, with D possibly being TRBD1 (5 bases). The CDR3 spans 14 residues. The V gene's germline CDR1 is MNHEY and CDR2 SVGAGI. Trimming left V 6 bases short and J 6 bases short, with 17 bases between. The CDR3 region has the DNA TGTGCCAGCAGGAGGGACGAGGTTGTGAATGGCTACACCTTC. It translates to CASRRDEVVNGYTF.

V is TRBV7-6 and J is TRBJ2-5, with TRBD1 matching 8 bases. Germline V gene sequence: CDR1 SGHVS, CDR2 FNYEAQ. The CDR3 length is 16 residues. After removal of 5 bases from V and 5 bases from J, the junction contained 13 bases not matched to a gene. CDR3 residues: CASSPHLRGREETQYF. CDR3 DNA: TGTGCCAGCAGCCCTCATCTCAGGGGGCGCGAGGAGACCCAGTACTTC.

As regards this clonotype: Sequence at one end of the junction differs from germline and may be a read error. The chain combines TRBV27 with TRBJ2-5; D may be TRBD2 (6 bases). The CDR3 consists of 13 residues. Germline values: CDR1 MNHEY, CDR2 SMNVEV (reference sequence). The DNA for the CDR3 is TGTGCCAGAAGTTTCCAGCAGGGAGGGACCCAGTACTTC. Translated: CARSFQQGGTQYF.

The chain recombines TRBV28 with TRBJ2-1; 10 positions match TRBD1. The trim removed 7 bases at V and 7 bases at J, leaving 13 bases unmatched. The CDR3 runs to 16 residues. Germline V lookup: CDR1 MDHEN, CDR2 SYDVKM. Here the CDR3 reads CASTPPRDRGPNEQFF. Here the CDR3 DNA reads TGTGCCAGCACCCCTCCGAGGGACAGGGGACCGAATGAGCAGTTCTTC.

The chain recombines TRBV11-3 with TRBJ1-2; D is unclear. Germline V CDR1 and CDR2: SGHNT, YENEEA. The V gene lost 10 bases and the J gene lost 4 bases, with 16 bases spanning the gap. This CDR3 is 13 amino acids long. The CDR3 nucleotides read TGTGCCACCTCGGAAGGCCCCACCTATGGCTACACCTTC. Its protein is CATSEGPTYGYTF.

The sample holds a few counts of this clonotype. The V call is TRBV28, the J call TRBJ2-1, with 8 bases matching TRBD2. Germline CDR1 is MDHEN and CDR2 is SYDVKM. V lost 8 bases to trimming and J lost 4 bases; unmatched junction nucleotides: 13. The CDR3 length is 16 residues. The CDR3, as DNA: TGTGCCAGCCCCCCAAGCGGGGGTTTCGAGTACAATGAGCAGTTCTTC. Translating gives CASPPSGGFEYNEQFF.

There are many counts of this clonotype. This sequence joins TRBV7-9 and TRBJ2-1, with 11 bases identical to TRBD2. The CDR3 extends over 11 amino acids. With 5 bases clipped from V and 14 bases from J, the junction kept 2 bases outside the gene matches. Per the germline V gene, CDR1 is SEHNR and CDR2 is FQNEAQ (reference sequence). Written as DNA, the CDR3 is TGTGCCAGCAGCACTAGCGGGAGCAAGTTCTTC. Amino acids: CASSTSGSKFF.

This clonotype has a count of ten or more. This chain connects TRBV7-3 to TRBJ2-6; TRBD2 might be the D (7 bases). From germline, CDR1 is SGHTA and CDR2 FQGTGA. The V end lost 0 bases, the J end lost 0 bases, and 15 bases lay between the germline ends. This CDR3 is built from 19 residues. The CDR3 nucleotides read TGTGCCAGCAGCTTAACGGCGGGGGCCCCTTTCTCTGGGGCCAACGTCCTGACTTTC. Protein sequence: CASSLTAGAPFSGANVLTF.

This clonotype has a handful of counts. This rearrangement joins TRBV7-2 to TRBJ2-7, with a possible D match to TRBD2 (5 bases). V was cut by 3 bases and J by 4 bases, with 7 bases left in between. The CDR3 is 12 residues long. Germline V gives CDR1 SGHTA, CDR2 FQGNSA. CDR3: CASSFGEYEQYF. In nucleotides, the CDR3 is TGTGCCAGCAGCTTCGGGGAATACGAGCAGTACTTC.

This clonotype was seen repeatedly, ten times or more. V usage is TRBV28 and J usage is TRBJ2-7; D is unresolved. The V and J ends lost 9 bases and 2 bases respectively, with 11 bases between them. The germline V gene has CDR1 MDHEN and CDR2 SYDVKM. The CDR3 runs 12 residues. CDR3 amino acids: CASSTGTYEQYF. CDR3 nucleotides: TGTGCCAGTAGTACTGGGACCTACGAGCAGTACTTC.

Ten or more counts support this clonotype. This chain joins TRBV7-3 and TRBJ2-3, with D unresolved. Germline loops: CDR1 SGHTA, CDR2 FQGTGA. The CDR3 loop spans 15 amino acids. Trimming cost V 1 base and J 1 base, with 9 bases left between them. In DNA, the CDR3 is TGTGCCAGCAGCTTAAACTTGGGTGGCACAGATACGCAGTATTTT. This codes for CASSLNLGGTDTQYF.

This clonotype was seen once. The chain has TRBV6-5 and TRBJ1-4; D is undetermined. Germline V CDR1 and CDR2: MNHEY, SVGAGI. Trimming shortened V by 0 bases and J by 4 bases, and 9 bases separated the two germline ends. The CDR3 sequence is 15 residues long. DNA of the CDR3: TGTGCCAGCAGTTACTCAACAGCCGATAATGAAAAACTGTTTTTT. Translated, it gives CASSYSTADNEKLFF.

In DNA form, the CDR3 reads TGTGCCAGCAGCTTAGTAGGTGCGGAGGGGATGAATGAGCAGTTCTTC. The encoded protein is CASSLVGAEGMNEQFF. The chain uses TRBV11-2 and TRBJ2-1, with TRBD2 as a possible D gene (6 bases). From germline, CDR1 is SGHAT and CDR2 FQNNGV. Trimming removed 1 base from V and 7 bases from J, with 17 bases in between. The CDR3 sequence is 16 residues long.

In this sample, this clonotype turned up many times. This chain uses TRBV7-2 with TRBJ1-5, with 7 bases that match TRBD1. Per the germline V gene, CDR1 is SGHTA and CDR2 is FQGNSA. J lost 7 bases, V lost 4 bases, and 7 bases had no gene match. There are 14 residues in the CDR3. The CDR3 nucleotides read TGTGCCAGCAGCTCGAACAGGGGACGGCAGCCCCAGCATTTT. The encoded protein is CASSSNRGRQPQHF.

The CDR3 region has the DNA TGTGCCAGCAGCGACAGGGATTTCCGCACAGATACGCAGTATTTT. Its protein product is CASSDRDFRTDTQYF. V usage is TRBV7-3 and J usage is TRBJ2-3; 7 positions agree with TRBD1. The V segment lost 5 bases and the J segment 1 base; nucleotides outside the gene matches: 6. CDR1 and CDR2 (germline): SGHTA, FQGTGA. The CDR3 covers 15 residues.

This clonotype has more than one count but fewer than ten. This rearrangement joins TRBV20-1 to TRBJ2-1; D might be TRBD2 (5 bases). This CDR3 has 15 residues. In germline, CDR1 is DFQATT, CDR2 SNEGSKA (reference sequence). Trimming removed 0 bases from V and 0 bases from J, with 9 bases in between. Written as DNA, the CDR3 is TGCAGTGCTAGAGATTGGAGCGGCTCCTACAATGAGCAGTTCTTC. Its translation: CSARDWSGSYNEQFF.